Listed below are T cell receptor beta chains from one sample, sequenced in a study of cytomegalovirus exposure and HLA in healthy donors. Measured with immunoSEQ multiplex PCR; TCRdb has only the in-frame clones, and not every one. Altogether 130,000 or so clones are present, 85% to 90% being singletons, with the ten largest covering more than 1%. Sequencing was performed on PBMCs. The receptor source for this set is a woman under 30 in good health and CMV-seronegative. Both conserved end residues are part of each CDR3. Each record gives: J gene, D gene, clone size, V gene, CDR3 length, CDR3 DNA, CDR3 protein. A D gene is named only where the DNA matches it firmly. Size tells how often a clone was seen (once, few, many) or the class of an expanded clone, and some rows leave it out.

j_gene: TRBJ1-1
d_gene: TRBD1
abundance: .
v_gene: TRBV10-2
len: 14
CDR3nt: TGCGCCAGCAGGCTGACAGGGGGGAACACTGAAGCTTTCTTT
CDR3aa: CASRLTGGNTEAFF

j_gene: TRBJ1-2
d_gene: .
abundance: .
v_gene: TRBV6-5
len: 13
CDR3nt: TGTGCCAGCAGTTACGGGGGGAACTATGGCTACACCTTC
CDR3aa: CASSYGGNYGYTF

j_gene: TRBJ1-2
d_gene: .
abundance: .
v_gene: TRBV28
len: 14
CDR3nt: TGTGCCAGCAGTTTATCCGGCTTTGGGGAGGGCTACACCTTC
CDR3aa: CASSLSGFGEGYTF

j_gene: TRBJ2-7
d_gene: .
abundance: .
v_gene: TRBV2
len: 12
CDR3nt: TGTGCCAGCAGCGGGACACTCTACGAGCAGTACTTC
CDR3aa: CASSGTLYEQYF

j_gene: TRBJ1-2
d_gene: .
abundance: .
v_gene: TRBV6-1
len: 14
CDR3nt: TGTGCCAGCAGTGAAAACGAGGAATACTATGGCTACACCTTC
CDR3aa: CASSENEEYYGYTF

j_gene: TRBJ1-1
d_gene: .
abundance: .
v_gene: TRBV7-9
len: 14
CDR3nt: TGTGCCAGCAGCTCACAGACAGTGAACACTGAAGCTTTCTTT
CDR3aa: CASSSQTVNTEAFF

j_gene: TRBJ2-1
d_gene: TRBD1
abundance: .
v_gene: TRBV2
len: 15
CDR3nt: TGTGCCAGCAGTGAATGGGACAGGGCCGACAATGAGCAGTTCTTC
CDR3aa: CASSEWDRADNEQFF

j_gene: TRBJ2-3
d_gene: TRBD1
abundance: .
v_gene: TRBV10-3
len: 15
CDR3nt: TGTGCCATCAGGGAATTTACAGGGGACACAGATACGCAGTATTTT
CDR3aa: CAIREFTGDTDTQYF

j_gene: TRBJ1-1
d_gene: TRBD1
abundance: .
v_gene: TRBV2
len: 18
CDR3nt: TGTGCCAGCAGCTCGGGACAGACACCTTTAATCTATTTAACTGAAGCTTTCTTT
CDR3aa: CASSSGQTPLIYLTEAFF

j_gene: TRBJ2-1
d_gene: .
abundance: few
v_gene: TRBV9
len: 14
CDR3nt: TGTGCCAGCAGCGCCCGGCAGGGATTAAATGAGCAGTTCTTC
CDR3aa: CASSARQGLNEQFF

j_gene: TRBJ2-3
d_gene: .
abundance: .
v_gene: TRBV5-6
len: 14
CDR3nt: TGTGCCAGCAGCTTGTTTCAGAACACAGATACGCAGTATTTT
CDR3aa: CASSLFQNTDTQYF

j_gene: TRBJ1-5
d_gene: .
abundance: .
v_gene: TRBV7-9
len: 14
CDR3nt: TGTGCCAGCAGCTATACAGGGAGCAATCAGCCCCAGCATTTT
CDR3aa: CASSYTGSNQPQHF

j_gene: TRBJ2-7
d_gene: TRBD2
abundance: .
v_gene: TRBV5-4
len: 15
CDR3nt: TGTGCCAGCAGGTCTAGCGGGGGGGCCGTCTACGAGCAGTACTTC
CDR3aa: CASRSSGGAVYEQYF

j_gene: TRBJ2-5
d_gene: TRBD2
abundance: .
v_gene: TRBV4-1
len: 18
CDR3nt: TGCGCCAGCAGCCAAGTAGAAAGTCTACTAGCGGACCAAGAGACCCAGTACTTC
CDR3aa: CASSQVESLLADQETQYF

j_gene: TRBJ1-2
d_gene: .
abundance: .
v_gene: TRBV19
len: 15
CDR3nt: TGTGCCAGTAGTCCCATTGCTCGACGGGGTGAGGGCTACACCTTC
CDR3aa: CASSPIARRGEGYTF

j_gene: TRBJ1-1
d_gene: .
abundance: .
v_gene: TRBV18
len: 16
CDR3nt: TGTGCCAGCTCACCACCGTGGTCCAGGGCGGTGGCTGAAGCTTTCTTT
CDR3aa: CASSPPWSRAVAEAFF